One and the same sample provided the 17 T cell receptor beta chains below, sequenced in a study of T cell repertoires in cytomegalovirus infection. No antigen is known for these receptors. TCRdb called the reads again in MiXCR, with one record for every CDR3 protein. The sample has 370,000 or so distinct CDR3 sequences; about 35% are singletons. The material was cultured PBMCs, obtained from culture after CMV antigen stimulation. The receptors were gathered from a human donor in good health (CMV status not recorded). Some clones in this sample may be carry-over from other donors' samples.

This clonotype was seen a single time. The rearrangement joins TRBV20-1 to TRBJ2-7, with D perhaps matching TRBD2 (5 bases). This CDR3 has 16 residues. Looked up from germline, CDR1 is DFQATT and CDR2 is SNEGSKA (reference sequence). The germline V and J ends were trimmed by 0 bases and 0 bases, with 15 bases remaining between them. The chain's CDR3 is CSARDQTRQSSYEQYV. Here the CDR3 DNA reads TGCAGTGCTAGAGATCAAACTAGACAAAGCTCCTACGAGCAGTACGTC.

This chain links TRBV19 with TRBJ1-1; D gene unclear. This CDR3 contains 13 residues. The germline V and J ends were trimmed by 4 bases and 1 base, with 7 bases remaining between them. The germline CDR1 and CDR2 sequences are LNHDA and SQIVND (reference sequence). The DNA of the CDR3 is TGTGCCAGTAGTAATAAGAGGAACACTGAAGCTTTCTTT. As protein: CASSNKRNTEAFF.

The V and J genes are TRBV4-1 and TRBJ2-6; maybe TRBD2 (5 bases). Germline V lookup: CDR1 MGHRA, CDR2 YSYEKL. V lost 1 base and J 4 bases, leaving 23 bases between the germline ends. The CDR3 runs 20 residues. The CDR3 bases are TGCGCCAGCAGCCAAGGGTTTTTGGCGGACCCCACGGGGGGGGCCAACGTCCTGACTTTC. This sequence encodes CASSQGFLADPTGGANVLTF.

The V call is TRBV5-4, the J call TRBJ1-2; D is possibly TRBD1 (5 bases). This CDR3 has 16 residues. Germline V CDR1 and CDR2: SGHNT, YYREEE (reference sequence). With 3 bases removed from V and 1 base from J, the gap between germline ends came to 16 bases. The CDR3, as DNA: TGTGCCAGCAGCTCCGCAGGGATGGGGAGTAACTATGGCTACACCTTC. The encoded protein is CASSSAGMGSNYGYTF.

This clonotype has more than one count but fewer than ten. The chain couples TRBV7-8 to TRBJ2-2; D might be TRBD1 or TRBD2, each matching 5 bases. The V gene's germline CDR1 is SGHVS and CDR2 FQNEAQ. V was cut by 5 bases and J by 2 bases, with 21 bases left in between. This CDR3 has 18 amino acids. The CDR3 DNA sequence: TGTGCCAGCAGCGCGCTCGGGACCAAATTCTCCAACACCGGGGAGCTGTTTTTT. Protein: CASSALGTKFSNTGELFF. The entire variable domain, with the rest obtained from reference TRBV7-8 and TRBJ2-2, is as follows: GAGVSQSPRYKVAKRGQDVALRCDPISGHVSLFWYQQALGQGPEFLTYFQNEAQLDKSGLPSDRFFAERPEGSVSTLKIQRTQQEDSAVYLCASSALGTKFSNTGELFFGEGSRLTVL.

CDR3 DNA sequence: TGTGCCAGCAGCTTAGGGTCCACTACTGGCCGGGATACGCAGTATTTT. Protein sequence: CASSLGSTTGRDTQYF. The chain links TRBV7-9 to TRBJ2-3; D is unresolved. The CDR3 loop spans 16 amino acids. The germline V gene has CDR1 SEHNR and CDR2 FQNEAQ (reference sequence). V was pared by 1 base and J by 6 bases, with 17 bases between.

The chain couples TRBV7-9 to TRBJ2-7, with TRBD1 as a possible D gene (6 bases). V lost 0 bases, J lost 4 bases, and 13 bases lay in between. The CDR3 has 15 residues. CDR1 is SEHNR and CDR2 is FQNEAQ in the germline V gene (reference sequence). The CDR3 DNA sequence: TGTGCCAGCAGCTTAGCACAGGGACGTGAGTACGAGCAGTACTTC. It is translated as CASSLAQGREYEQYF.

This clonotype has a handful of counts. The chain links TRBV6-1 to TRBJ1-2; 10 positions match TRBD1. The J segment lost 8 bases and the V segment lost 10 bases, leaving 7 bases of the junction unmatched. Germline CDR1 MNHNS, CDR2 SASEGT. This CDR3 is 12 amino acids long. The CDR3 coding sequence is TGTGCCACGGGGACAGGGGTGTCCGGCTACACCTTC. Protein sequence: CATGTGVSGYTF.

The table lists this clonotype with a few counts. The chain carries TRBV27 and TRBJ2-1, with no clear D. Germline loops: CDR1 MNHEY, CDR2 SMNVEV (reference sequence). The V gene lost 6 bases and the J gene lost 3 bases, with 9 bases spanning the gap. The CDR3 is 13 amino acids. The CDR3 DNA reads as TGTGCCAGCAGCCGCCCTGGCTACAATGAGCAGTTCTTC. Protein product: CASSRPGYNEQFF.

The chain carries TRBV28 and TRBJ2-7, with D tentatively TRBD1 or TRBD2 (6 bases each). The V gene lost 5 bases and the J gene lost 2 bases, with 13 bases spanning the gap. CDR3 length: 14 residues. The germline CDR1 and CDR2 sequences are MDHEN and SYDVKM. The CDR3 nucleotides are TGTGCCAGCAGTAGGGGGAGGAAACCCTACGAGCAGTACTTC. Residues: CASSRGRKPYEQYF.

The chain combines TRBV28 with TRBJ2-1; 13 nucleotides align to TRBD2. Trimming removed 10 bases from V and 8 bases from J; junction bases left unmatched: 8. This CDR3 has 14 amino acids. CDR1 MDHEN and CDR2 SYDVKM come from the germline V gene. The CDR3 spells CATTSGRNIDEQFF. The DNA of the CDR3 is TGTGCCACGACTAGCGGGAGGAACATCGATGAGCAGTTCTTC.

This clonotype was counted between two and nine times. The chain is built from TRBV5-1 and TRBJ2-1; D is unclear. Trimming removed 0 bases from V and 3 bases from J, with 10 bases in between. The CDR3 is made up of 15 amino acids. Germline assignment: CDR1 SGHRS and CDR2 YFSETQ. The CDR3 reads CASSLGVWGYNEQFF. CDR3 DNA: TGCGCCAGCAGCTTGGGGGTGTGGGGCTACAATGAGCAGTTCTTC.

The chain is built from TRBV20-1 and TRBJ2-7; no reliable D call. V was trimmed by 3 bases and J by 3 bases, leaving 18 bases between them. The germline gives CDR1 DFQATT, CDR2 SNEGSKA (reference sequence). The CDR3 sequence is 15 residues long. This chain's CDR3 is CSASATSRVIYEQYF. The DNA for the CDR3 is TGCAGTGCTAGTGCAACATCACGGGTTATCTACGAGCAGTACTTC.

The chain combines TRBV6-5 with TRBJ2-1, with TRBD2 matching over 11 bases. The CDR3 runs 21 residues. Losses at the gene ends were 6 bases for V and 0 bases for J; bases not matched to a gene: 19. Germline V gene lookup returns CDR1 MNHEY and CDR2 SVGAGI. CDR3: CASRVQGAGTSGYSSYNEQFF. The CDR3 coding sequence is TGTGCCAGCAGGGTGCAGGGGGCTGGGACTAGCGGTTACAGCTCCTACAATGAGCAGTTCTTC.

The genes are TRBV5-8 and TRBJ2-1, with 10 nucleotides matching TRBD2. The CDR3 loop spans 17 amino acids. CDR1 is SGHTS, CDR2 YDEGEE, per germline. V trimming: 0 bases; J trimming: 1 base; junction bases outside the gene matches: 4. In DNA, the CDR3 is TGTGCCAGCAGCTTGGAACTAGCGGGAATTTCCTACAATGAGCAGTTCTTC. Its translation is CASSLELAGISYNEQFF.

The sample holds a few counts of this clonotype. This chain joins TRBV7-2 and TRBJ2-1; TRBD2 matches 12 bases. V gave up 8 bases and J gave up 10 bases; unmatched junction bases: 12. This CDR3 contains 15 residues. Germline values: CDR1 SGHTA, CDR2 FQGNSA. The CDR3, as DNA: TGTGCCAGCGCCCGACTAGCGGGAGTTATGGGGGAGCAGTTCTTC. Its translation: CASARLAGVMGEQFF. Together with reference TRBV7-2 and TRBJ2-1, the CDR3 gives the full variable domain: GAGVSQSPSNKVTEKGKDVELRCDPISGHTALYWYRQSLGQGLEFLIYFQGNSAPDKSGLPSDRFSAERTGGSVSTLTIQRTQQEDSAVYLCASARLAGVMGEQFFGPGTRLTVL.

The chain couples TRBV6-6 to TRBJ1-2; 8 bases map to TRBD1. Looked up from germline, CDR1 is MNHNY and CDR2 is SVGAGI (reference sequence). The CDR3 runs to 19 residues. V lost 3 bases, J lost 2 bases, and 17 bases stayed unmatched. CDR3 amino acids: CASSYYPKTGAHRNYGYTF. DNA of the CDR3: TGTGCCAGCAGTTATTATCCGAAGACAGGGGCACACCGAAACTATGGCTACACCTTC.